These T cell receptor beta chains were read from a single sample in a study of a mutant IDH1 vaccine in newly diagnosed glioma. Assay used: immunoSEQ multiplex PCR; TCRdb lists only in-frame clones, some missing. The sample includes around 59,000 clones, 80% to 95% of them seen just once. The specimen comprised PBMCs, sampled from a glioma patient treated with radiotherapy, temozolomide or both. These receptors all stem from a man between 45 and 60 years old with glioma. CDR3s include the opening cysteine and the closing phenylalanine or tryptophan. D genes are given only for firm matches. The listing skips clone size in some rows; elsewhere it reads once, few, many or a size class.

clone size: once
J gene: TRBJ1-1
V gene: TRBV6-5
D gene: -
CDR3 protein: CASSYSNSNTEAFF
CDR3 DNA: TGTGCCAGCAGTTACTCGAACTCTAACACTGAAGCTTTCTTT

clone size: -
J gene: TRBJ2-4
V gene: TRBV6-5
D gene: -
CDR3 protein: CASSYSRGAKNIQYF
CDR3 DNA: TGTGCCAGCAGTTACTCACGGGGAGCCAAAAACATTCAGTACTTC

clone size: -
J gene: TRBJ1-5
V gene: TRBV18
D gene: -
CDR3 protein: CASSRGRDQPQHF
CDR3 DNA: TGTGCCAGCTCACGAGGCAGGGATCAGCCCCAGCATTTT

clone size: -
J gene: TRBJ2-5
V gene: TRBV6-1
D gene: TRBD2
CDR3 protein: CASSGTSGGAETQYF
CDR3 DNA: TGTGCCAGCAGTGGGACTAGCGGGGGGGCAGAGACCCAGTACTTC

clone size: -
J gene: TRBJ2-1
V gene: TRBV5-1
D gene: -
CDR3 protein: CASSLEVGQSSYNEQFF
CDR3 DNA: TGCGCCAGCAGCTTGGAGGTCGGGCAAAGCTCCTACAATGAGCAGTTCTTC

clone size: -
J gene: TRBJ2-5
V gene: TRBV7-2
D gene: -
CDR3 protein: CASSLTGSTETQYF
CDR3 DNA: TGTGCCAGCAGCTTAACAGGATCCACTGAGACCCAGTACTTC

clone size: once
J gene: TRBJ2-7
V gene: TRBV27
D gene: TRBD1
CDR3 protein: CASSLFHRGYEQYF
CDR3 DNA: TGTGCCAGCAGTTTGTTTCACAGGGGCTACGAGCAGTACTTC

clone size: -
J gene: TRBJ2-1
V gene: TRBV15
D gene: TRBD2
CDR3 protein: CATRASGNNEQFF
CDR3 DNA: TGTGCCACCCGGGCCAGCGGGAATAATGAGCAGTTCTTC

clone size: -
J gene: TRBJ2-1
V gene: TRBV4-3
D gene: -
CDR3 protein: CASSRTVENEQFF
CDR3 DNA: TGCGCCAGCAGCCGAACCGTTGAGAATGAGCAGTTCTTC

clone size: -
J gene: TRBJ2-1
V gene: TRBV2
D gene: TRBD2
CDR3 protein: CASREFSGGTWDEQFF
CDR3 DNA: TGTGCCAGCAGGGAATTTAGCGGGGGCACCTGGGATGAGCAGTTCTTC

clone size: -
J gene: TRBJ1-1
V gene: TRBV6-5
D gene: TRBD1
CDR3 protein: CASSYRTGGTEAFF
CDR3 DNA: TGTGCCAGCAGTTACAGGACAGGGGGCACTGAAGCTTTCTTT

clone size: once
J gene: TRBJ2-4
V gene: TRBV27
D gene: -
CDR3 protein: CASSLVGRQNIQYF
CDR3 DNA: TGTGCCAGCAGTTTAGTGGGACGGCAAAACATTCAGTACTTC

clone size: -
J gene: TRBJ2-7
V gene: TRBV10-1
D gene: -
CDR3 protein: CASSDSVRSYEQYF
CDR3 DNA: TGCGCCAGCAGTGATAGCGTGCGCTCCTACGAGCAGTACTTC

clone size: -
J gene: TRBJ1-1
V gene: TRBV7-2
D gene: TRBD1
CDR3 protein: CASSSGTGNTEAFF
CDR3 DNA: TGTGCCAGCAGCTCCGGGACAGGGAACACTGAAGCTTTCTTT

clone size: -
J gene: TRBJ1-2
V gene: TRBV10-2
D gene: TRBD1
CDR3 protein: CASSESTGISYTF
CDR3 DNA: TGCGCCAGCAGTGAGTCGACAGGGATAAGCTACACCTTC

clone size: -
J gene: TRBJ1-3
V gene: TRBV6-5
D gene: -
CDR3 protein: CASTHGGGSGNTIYF
CDR3 DNA: TGTGCCAGCACCCACGGGGGGGGGTCTGGAAACACCATATATTTT

clone size: -
J gene: TRBJ2-7
V gene: TRBV10-3
D gene: TRBD2
CDR3 protein: CAISSPGGLAVYEQYF
CDR3 DNA: TGTGCCATCAGTTCCCCCGGGGGACTAGCGGTCTACGAGCAGTACTTC

clone size: -
J gene: TRBJ1-1
V gene: TRBV7-6
D gene: TRBD1
CDR3 protein: CASSPGTGGLEAFF
CDR3 DNA: TGTGCCAGCAGCCCCGGGACAGGCGGCCTTGAAGCTTTCTTT

clone size: -
J gene: TRBJ1-2
V gene: TRBV11-2
D gene: -
CDR3 protein: CASSLQLYYGYTF
CDR3 DNA: TGTGCCAGCAGCTTACAGCTTTACTATGGCTACACCTTC

clone size: -
J gene: TRBJ2-7
V gene: TRBV5-6
D gene: TRBD1
CDR3 protein: CASRPGQGTYEQYF
CDR3 DNA: TGTGCCAGCAGACCTGGACAGGGCACCTACGAGCAGTACTTC

clone size: -
J gene: TRBJ1-1
V gene: TRBV28
D gene: -
CDR3 protein: CASSLSSPNTEAFF
CDR3 DNA: TGTGCCAGCAGTTTATCGTCCCCGAACACTGAAGCTTTCTTT

clone size: once
J gene: TRBJ2-7
V gene: TRBV13
D gene: -
CDR3 protein: CASSPGPRAYEQYF
CDR3 DNA: TGTGCCAGCAGCCCAGGACCCCGAGCCTACGAGCAGTACTTC

clone size: few
J gene: TRBJ2-3
V gene: TRBV4-1
D gene: -
CDR3 protein: CASSQEGTGTDTQYF
CDR3 DNA: TGCGCCAGCAGCCAAGAAGGAACAGGGACAGATACGCAGTATTTT

clone size: -
J gene: TRBJ2-5
V gene: TRBV5-4
D gene: TRBD1
CDR3 protein: CASSPPGQGRETQYF
CDR3 DNA: TGTGCCAGCAGTCCACCGGGACAGGGGAGGGAGACCCAGTACTTC

clone size: -
J gene: TRBJ2-1
V gene: TRBV6-6
D gene: -
CDR3 protein: CASTLTRSSYNEQFF
CDR3 DNA: TGTGCCAGCACCTTAACTAGGAGCTCCTACAATGAGCAGTTCTTC

clone size: -
J gene: TRBJ1-2
V gene: TRBV28
D gene: -
CDR3 protein: CASSYFQAANYGYTF
CDR3 DNA: TGTGCCAGCAGTTATTTCCAGGCAGCTAACTATGGCTACACCTTC

clone size: -
J gene: TRBJ2-5
V gene: TRBV19
D gene: TRBD2
CDR3 protein: CASSSSGGHGTQYF
CDR3 DNA: TGTGCCAGTAGTTCCAGCGGGGGACACGGGACCCAGTACTTC

clone size: -
J gene: TRBJ1-5
V gene: TRBV6-1
D gene: -
CDR3 protein: CASSETRNQPQHF
CDR3 DNA: TGTGCCAGCAGTGAGACACGCAATCAGCCCCAGCATTTT

clone size: -
J gene: TRBJ1-5
V gene: TRBV28
D gene: -
CDR3 protein: CASSMGGWNQPQHF
CDR3 DNA: TGTGCCAGCAGTATGGGCGGCTGGAATCAGCCCCAGCATTTT

clone size: -
J gene: TRBJ2-1
V gene: TRBV7-2
D gene: TRBD2
CDR3 protein: CASSLGGGAREQFF
CDR3 DNA: TGTGCCAGCAGCTTAGGCGGGGGGGCACGTGAGCAGTTCTTC

clone size: -
J gene: TRBJ1-2
V gene: TRBV11-2
D gene: TRBD1
CDR3 protein: CASSFDRAGYGYTF
CDR3 DNA: TGTGCCAGCAGCTTTGACAGGGCAGGCTATGGCTACACCTTC

clone size: -
J gene: TRBJ2-3
V gene: TRBV10-3
D gene: -
CDR3 protein: CAISGTTHTDTQYF
CDR3 DNA: TGTGCCATCAGTGGGACTACCCACACAGATACGCAGTATTTT

clone size: -
J gene: TRBJ1-2
V gene: TRBV5-1
D gene: -
CDR3 protein: CASSLDKSGFYGYTF
CDR3 DNA: TGCGCCAGCAGCTTGGATAAGTCGGGGTTCTATGGCTACACCTTC

clone size: -
J gene: TRBJ2-2
V gene: TRBV7-3
D gene: TRBD2
CDR3 protein: CASSYQPGTSYTGELFF
CDR3 DNA: TGTGCCAGCAGCTACCAGCCCGGGACTAGCTACACCGGGGAGCTGTTTTTT

clone size: once
J gene: TRBJ2-7
V gene: TRBV27
D gene: TRBD1
CDR3 protein: CASSFVTGGGEQYF
CDR3 DNA: TGTGCCAGCAGTTTTGTGACAGGGGGCGGCGAGCAGTACTTC